This entry features one TCR beta chain sequence. Compared with germline, one end of the junction differs, possibly owing to a read error. The CDR3 length is 13 residues. Germline values: CDR1 SNHLY, CDR2 FYNNEI. The source material, RNA transcripts, was used to amplify TCR beta CDR3 regions. A first-round RT-PCR of the TCR CDR3 used the HTBI primer set. TCRdb recomputed calls from the multiplex PCR reads with MiXCR, one row per CDR3 protein. The sample comprises about 610,000 distinct CDR3 sequences, under 60% of which are singletons, and around 8% rests with the top ten. These patients, aged 18 to 65, had recently diagnosed hyperthyroidism lasting under 2 months. The entry originates in a study of T cells in Graves' hyperthyroidism and ophthalmopathy.

This TCR was recovered from a woman in her late teens or twenties with Graves' hyperthyroidism. The chain is built from TRBV2 and TRBJ1-1; a possible D gene is TRBD1 (5 bases). Sequencing input: peripheral blood or thyroid tissue (not recorded which). The CDR3 DNA is TGTGCCAGCAGTGATTGGGGGAGCACTGAAGCCTTCTTT. Translated, it gives CASSDWGSTEAFF.